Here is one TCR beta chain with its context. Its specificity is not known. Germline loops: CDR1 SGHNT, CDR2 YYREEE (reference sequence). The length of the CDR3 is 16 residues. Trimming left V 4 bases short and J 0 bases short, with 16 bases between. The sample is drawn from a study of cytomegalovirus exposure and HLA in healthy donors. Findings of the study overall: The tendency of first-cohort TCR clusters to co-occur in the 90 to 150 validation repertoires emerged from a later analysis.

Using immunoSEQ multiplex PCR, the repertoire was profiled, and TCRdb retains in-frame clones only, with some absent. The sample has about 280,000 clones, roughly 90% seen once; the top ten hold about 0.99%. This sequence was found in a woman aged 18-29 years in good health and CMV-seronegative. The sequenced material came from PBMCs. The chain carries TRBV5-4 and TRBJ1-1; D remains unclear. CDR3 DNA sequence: TGTGCCAGCAGCCTCAATTCACCTGCGATGAACACTGAAGCTTTCTTT. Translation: CASSLNSPAMNTEAFF.